This TCR beta chain was obtained from a study of CD8+ T cells in alopecia areata. Study-wide points: In lesional scalp, particularly from alopecia totalis/universalis, clonality was higher than in normal scalp. The study also sequences resident alphabeta T cells of normal skin in scalp samples.

Germline loops: CDR1 MNHNS, CDR2 SASEGT. The length of the CDR3 is 11 residues. V gave up 8 bases and J gave up 0 bases, with 4 bases separating them. About this clone: Its antigen is unidentified.

RNA was extracted and reverse transcribed into cDNA as the sequencing template. The repertoire was sequenced with immunoSEQ multiplex PCR; TCRdb's copy has only in-frame clones and lacks some. This table has about 150,000 clones, 50% to 60% appearing once. The clonotype originates from a human donor in good health. The sequencing sample was made of CD4+ T cells sorted from blood. The rearrangement uses TRBV6-1 and TRBJ1-1, with D unclear. Written as DNA, the CDR3 is TGTGCCAGCGGGCTGAACACTGAAGCTTTCTTT. Translated, it gives CASGLNTEAFF.